The 26 T cell receptor beta chains presented below share a single source sample, sequenced in a study of vaccination and CD4 T cells after COVID-19. Cultured CD4+ T-cell DNA underwent Oncomine TCR Beta short-read sequencing. MiXCR, applied by TCRdb to the PCR reads, yields one record per CDR3 protein. The sample has more than 15,000 distinct CDR3 sequences; under 70% are singletons. Treatment indicated: roughly nine-day PBMC culture with coronavirus spike peptide pools or control peptides (ViraFEST assay). These TCRs' antigens remain unknown. Sequences were obtained from CD4+ T cells from blood, cultured in vitro. The receptor set was obtained from a human donor who had recovered from COVID-19.

This sequence joins TRBV20-1 and TRBJ2-2; D is undetermined. The V end was cut by 3 bases, the J end by 1 base, with 3 bases between. This CDR3 spans 12 amino acids. From germline, CDR1 is DFQATT and CDR2 SNEGSKA (reference sequence). CDR3 coding DNA: TGCAGTGCTAGCAAGAACACCGGGGAGCTGTTTTTT. Its translation is CSASKNTGELFF.

This chain links TRBV7-6 with TRBJ2-7, with D uncertain. V was trimmed by 3 bases and J by 1 base, leaving 7 bases between them. Per the germline V gene, CDR1 is SGHVS and CDR2 is FNYEAQ. The CDR3 is made up of 13 amino acids. The CDR3 DNA sequence: TGTGCCAGCAGCTTTACAGATTCCTACGAGCAGTACTTC. Encoded protein: CASSFTDSYEQYF.

V gene TRBV7-2 combines with J gene TRBJ1-3, with 7 bases aligning to TRBD1. Germline loops: CDR1 SGHTA, CDR2 FQGNSA. The CDR3 totals 17 residues. Losses at the gene ends were 5 bases for V and 2 bases for J; bases not matched to a gene: 12. The CDR3 loop reads CASSPRQGTRAGNTIYF. DNA of the CDR3: TGTGCCAGCAGCCCCCGACAGGGTACGCGCGCTGGAAACACCATATATTTT.

The V gene is TRBV6-5, the J gene TRBJ1-1; no clear D. Trimming left V 0 bases short and J 6 bases short, with 11 bases between. The CDR3 extends over 14 amino acids. Germline CDR1 MNHEY, CDR2 SVGAGI. This CDR3 is CASSYSLKQPEAFF. Here the CDR3 DNA reads TGTGCCAGCAGTTACTCACTGAAACAGCCTGAAGCTTTCTTT.

V usage is TRBV7-2 and J usage is TRBJ2-7; D call uncertain. CDR3 length: 14 amino acids. Germline lookup yields CDR1 SGHTA and CDR2 FQGNSA. V was shortened by 2 bases and J by 7 bases, with 15 bases between the two germline ends. The DNA of the CDR3 is TGTGCCAGCAGCTTAAGCTTAACTCGTGGGGAGCAGTACTTC. As protein: CASSLSLTRGEQYF.

The chain carries TRBV6-1 and TRBJ2-1; 7 nucleotides line up with TRBD2. The germline gives CDR1 MNHNS, CDR2 SASEGT. The CDR3 extends over 15 amino acids. V lost 6 bases and J lost 4; bases outside the gene matches: 9. Here the CDR3 DNA reads TGTGCCAGCAGGACCAAAACTAGCGCGTACAATGAGCAGTTCTTC. It codes for CASRTKTSAYNEQFF.

The V gene is TRBV7-2, the J gene TRBJ2-7; no firm D call. Germline CDR1 SGHTA, CDR2 FQGNSA. The CDR3 is 12 residues long. The V end lost 5 bases, the J end lost 5 bases, and 10 bases lay between the germline ends. The CDR3 region has the DNA TGTGCCAGCAGCCCCATATACCACGAGCAGTACTTC. This codes for CASSPIYHEQYF.

In DNA, the CDR3 is TGTGCCAGCAGTGACTCAGGGGGAGGTGGCTACACCTTC. Protein product: CASSDSGGGGYTF. The V gene is TRBV6-4, the J gene TRBJ1-2; tentatively, D is TRBD1 (6 bases). CDR1 and CDR2 from the germline V gene are MRHNA and SNTAGT. The CDR3 is 13 residues long. V was pared by 0 bases and J by 7 bases, with 9 bases between.

The chain carries TRBV2 and TRBJ2-5; tentative D call: TRBD1 (6 bases). The V gene lost 2 bases and the J gene lost 4 bases, with 14 bases spanning the gap. Germline-derived CDR1 and CDR2 are SNHLY and FYNNEI. The CDR3 is made up of 15 amino acids. Written as DNA, the CDR3 is TGTGCCAGCAGTGAATATGATGGGACATTAGAGACCCAGTACTTC. Its protein product is CASSEYDGTLETQYF.

A single count supports this clonotype. The V and J genes are TRBV14 and TRBJ2-7; 9 bases map to TRBD2. Unmatched junction bases numbered 7, after V lost 4 bases and J lost 3 bases. The CDR3 covers 15 residues. Germline V lookup: CDR1 SGHDN, CDR2 FVKESK. The CDR3: CASSLPGLAHYEQYF. CDR3 DNA sequence: TGTGCCAGCAGCCTCCCGGGACTAGCCCACTACGAGCAGTACTTC.

The chain recombines TRBV10-2 with TRBJ2-7; D uncertain. CDR1 and CDR2 (germline): WSHSY, SAAADI. The CDR3 consists of 12 residues. The ends were cut back, 4 bases at V and 6 bases at J, with 10 bases in the middle. This chain's CDR3 is CASSALVSEQYF. CDR3 DNA sequence: TGCGCCAGCAGTGCGTTAGTCAGCGAGCAGTACTTC.

The chain is built from TRBV20-1 and TRBJ1-1; perhaps TRBD1 as D (5 bases). Germline CDR1 reads DFQATT; CDR2 reads SNEGSKA (reference sequence). V lost 7 bases and J lost 3, with 18 bases in between. This CDR3 spans 14 amino acids. The CDR3 sequence: CSVTPEGSYTEAFF. CDR3 sequence (DNA): TGCAGTGTTACCCCGGAGGGGTCTTACACTGAAGCTTTCTTT.

In this sample, this clonotype turned up a few times. V is TRBV5-4 and J is TRBJ2-1; 7 bases line up with TRBD2. Germline CDR1 SGHNT, CDR2 YYREEE (reference sequence). The CDR3 has 15 amino acids. V lost 1 base, J lost 10 bases, and 11 bases stayed unmatched. The CDR3: CASSLFRAGAREQFF. The CDR3 nucleotides read TGTGCCAGCAGCTTGTTCCGGGCGGGAGCTCGCGAGCAGTTCTTC.

This rearrangement joins TRBV28 to TRBJ1-2; D might be TRBD1 (5 bases). CDR1 and CDR2 from the germline V gene are MDHEN and SYDVKM. This CDR3 has 13 residues. V dropped 3 bases and J dropped 8 bases, with 13 bases sitting between them. Here the CDR3 reads CASSFRGGVGYTF. The CDR3 region has the DNA TGTGCCAGCAGTTTCCGTGGAGGGGTCGGCTACACCTTC.

The chain joins TRBV20-1 to TRBJ2-7; possibly TRBD2 for D (7 bases). Germline lookup yields CDR1 DFQATT and CDR2 SNEGSKA (reference sequence). Between the trimmed V and J ends, which lost 3 bases and 0 bases, there was a span of 12 bases. The CDR3 is made up of 14 amino acids. The CDR3: CSASEGGHSYEQYF. The DNA of the CDR3 is TGCAGTGCTAGCGAGGGGGGGCACTCCTACGAGCAGTACTTC.

The chain links TRBV12-3 or TRBV12-4 to TRBJ1-1; D gene uncertain. The length of the CDR3 is 13 residues. The V gene lost 3 bases and the J gene lost 5 bases, with 10 bases spanning the gap. The CDR3 loop is CASSLFERTEAFF. The DNA of the CDR3 is TGTGCCAGCAGTTTGTTCGAGAGGACTGAAGCTTTCTTT.

The chain couples TRBV11-3 to TRBJ2-1; 15 bases agree with TRBD2. Germline CDR1 and CDR2: SGHNT and YENEEA. This CDR3 has 15 amino acids. V lost 5 bases to trimming and J lost 8 bases; unmatched junction nucleotides: 4. DNA of the CDR3: TGTGCCAGCAGCCAGGGACTAGCGGGAGGCGATGAGCAGTTCTTC. Encoded protein: CASSQGLAGGDEQFF.

The chain recombines TRBV25-1 with TRBJ2-7, with D perhaps matching TRBD1 or TRBD2 (5 bases each). CDR1 and CDR2 from the germline V gene are MGHDK and SYGVNS. V was cut by 6 bases and J by 2 bases, with 11 bases left in between. The CDR3 consists of 13 residues. CDR3 loop: CASRDIATYEQYF. The CDR3, as DNA: TGTGCCAGCAGGGACATAGCGACCTACGAGCAGTACTTC.

The V and J genes are TRBV20-1 and TRBJ1-2; D is possibly TRBD1 (6 bases). CDR1 and CDR2 from the germline V gene are DFQATT and SNEGSKA (reference sequence). The V gene lost 3 bases and the J gene lost 1 base, with 12 bases spanning the gap. The CDR3 has 14 residues. The CDR3 loop reads CSASRDNDNYGYTF. Here the CDR3 DNA reads TGCAGTGCTAGCCGGGACAACGATAACTATGGCTACACCTTC.

The CDR3 is CASGLSGANVLTF. The CDR3 bases are TGTGCTAGTGGTTTGTCTGGGGCCAACGTCCTGACTTTC. This rearrangement joins TRBV12-5 to TRBJ2-6; no reliable D call. This CDR3 is 13 amino acids long. V was clipped by 2 bases and J by 1 base, with 0 bases between them. Germline V gene sequence: CDR1 LGHNT, CDR2 FRNRAP.

This clonotype showed up just a few times. The chain is built from TRBV30 and TRBJ2-7, with D uncertain. The V end lost 0 bases, the J end lost 4 bases, and 13 bases lay between the germline ends. Germline CDR1 and CDR2: GTSNPN and SVGIG (reference sequence). There are 14 residues in the CDR3. The CDR3 is CAWSVRALGYEQYF. For the CDR3, the DNA is TGTGCCTGGAGTGTTCGGGCCTTAGGGTACGAGCAGTACTTC.

V is TRBV29-1 and J is TRBJ1-5, with TRBD1 as a possible D gene (6 bases). The CDR3 consists of 13 residues. The ends were cut back, 5 bases at V and 3 bases at J, with 11 bases in the middle. Germline V gene data show CDR1 as SQVTM and CDR2 as ANQGSEA. The CDR3 reads CSVQRQANQPQHF. DNA for the CDR3: TGCAGCGTTCAGAGACAGGCCAATCAGCCCCAGCATTTT.

J is TRBJ2-5 and V is TRBV4-3, with 7 nucleotides matching TRBD1. This CDR3 comprises 15 residues. The germline V gene encodes CDR1 LGHNA and CDR2 YSLEER. V lost 0 bases and J lost 5; bases outside the gene matches: 6. This CDR3 reads CASSQDCVGGETQYF. The CDR3 nucleotides are TGCGCCAGCAGCCAAGATTGCGTAGGGGGCGAGACCCAGTACTTC.

The chain employs TRBV7-2 and TRBJ2-2, with 14 nucleotides matching TRBD2. Germline V gene data show CDR1 as SGHTA and CDR2 as FQGNSA. The V and J ends lost 1 base and 7 bases, in that order; junction bases with no gene match: 5. This CDR3 contains 17 residues. CDR3 DNA sequence: TGTGCCAGCAGCTTAGGTGGACTAGCGGGAGGTGTCGGGGAGCTGTTTTTT. It is translated as CASSLGGLAGGVGELFF.

The chain uses TRBV11-2 and TRBJ2-4; no firm D call. The CDR3 sequence is 14 residues long. The V end was cut by 5 bases, the J end by 0 bases, with 8 bases between. Germline loops: CDR1 SGHAT, CDR2 FQNNGV. CDR3 sequence (DNA): TGTGCCAGCAGCCTGCTCTTAGCCAAAAACATTCAGTACTTC. Translating gives CASSLLLAKNIQYF.

This clonotype was seen a handful of times. The CDR3 DNA reads TGTGCCAGCAGGAGCGGGAGGTCGGAGACCCAGTACTTC. It specifies CASRSGRSETQYF. The chain couples TRBV7-9 to TRBJ2-5; TRBD2 matches at 9 bases. The CDR3 is 13 amino acids. Per germline, CDR1 SEHNR and CDR2 FQNEAQ (reference sequence). Trimming took 6 bases from V and 5 from J; bases not matched to a gene: 4.